This TCR beta chain was captured by sequencing in a study of identical twins. Study findings and constraints: With abundant cord blood beta clonotypes, insertions were fewer; memory repertoires showed no such pattern. Analyses of zero insertions could, in part, be confounded by invariant MAIT and iNKT cells. Modeled out-of-frame TCR alpha sharing in monozygotic twins fell below observed levels.

Regarding this clonotype: No antigen is known for it.

The CDR3 loop spans 16 amino acids. Trimming removed 1 base from V and 11 bases from J; junction bases left unmatched: 15. From germline, CDR1 is SEHNR and CDR2 FQNEAQ (reference sequence). Template switching, a step in the protocol, added a universal primer site, and cDNA carried unique molecular identifiers. MiXCR, run by TCRdb on the 5' RACE reads, gives a single entry per CDR3 protein. The table has 1.5 million or so distinct CDR3 sequences, 32% seen once. This clonotype originated in a newborn girl in good health. The material sequenced was cord blood. V usage is TRBV7-9 and J usage is TRBJ2-5; 8 nucleotides agree with TRBD2. CDR3 loop: CASSLVPSGHCNEQYF. CDR3 bases: TGTGCCAGCAGCTTAGTACCTAGCGGGCACTGCAATGAGCAGTACTTC.